This is a list of T cell receptor beta chains from one sample in a study of T cells in Graves' hyperthyroidism and ophthalmopathy. From the multiplex PCR reads, TCRdb called clonotypes with MiXCR, one entry per CDR3 protein. Here the sample spans around 500,000 distinct CDR3 sequences, approximately 22% being singletons. The specimen was blood. The receptors shown here come from a woman aged 70-85 years with Graves' ophthalmopathy. Both conserved end residues are part of each CDR3. Each record gives: CDR3 protein, J gene, V gene.

CDR3: CASSSGTGNTIYF
J: TRBJ1-3
V: TRBV6-9

CDR3: CASIGPGTEAFF
J: TRBJ1-1
V: TRBV28

CDR3: CASSSGTGDVGSEAFF
J: TRBJ1-1
V: TRBV3-1

CDR3: CSARLQLARIHNEQFF
J: TRBJ2-1
V: TRBV20-1

CDR3: CASAFGPQGAGELFF
J: TRBJ2-2
V: TRBV12-5

CDR3: CASSREGFGGRAPGQFF
J: TRBJ2-1
V: TRBV27

CDR3: CASIRAQKSYEQYF
J: TRBJ2-7
V: TRBV12-3/TRBV12-4

CDR3: CASSQKGPGAEEKLFF
J: TRBJ1-4
V: TRBV11-1

CDR3: CASIWGLGNQPQHF
J: TRBJ1-5
V: TRBV28

CDR3: CSARGFTGGRTDTQYF
J: TRBJ2-3
V: TRBV20-1

CDR3: CASSLSFDGSWQYF
J: TRBJ2-7
V: TRBV28

CDR3: CASSWAGDRIANYGYTF
J: TRBJ1-2
V: TRBV5-5

CDR3: CASTWGQGNYGYTF
J: TRBJ1-2
V: TRBV5-1

CDR3: CASSGGTGGRGYTF
J: TRBJ1-2
V: TRBV9

CDR3: CSAKDSEGDQPQHF
J: TRBJ1-5
V: TRBV20-1

CDR3: CASSLIGGDTGELFF
J: TRBJ2-2
V: TRBV7-3

CDR3: CASSPLAGANTGELFF
J: TRBJ2-2
V: TRBV7-2

CDR3: CASSGSAINIQYF
J: TRBJ2-4
V: TRBV5-1

CDR3: CASSRVAGANTEAFF
J: TRBJ1-1
V: TRBV3-1

CDR3: CASSRRAGGTADTQYF
J: TRBJ2-3
V: TRBV3-1

CDR3: CASSLPLAGVDEQYF
J: TRBJ2-7
V: TRBV5-1

CDR3: CASSLVGGQGANEQYF
J: TRBJ2-7
V: TRBV7-9

CDR3: CASNPGQGNGYTF
J: TRBJ1-2
V: TRBV5-1

CDR3: CASSLAGESYEQYF
J: TRBJ2-7
V: TRBV12-3/TRBV12-4

CDR3: CASSLGLAVNTGELFF
J: TRBJ2-2
V: TRBV7-2

CDR3: CASSVQPGQGSSYEQYF
J: TRBJ2-7
V: TRBV9